This TCR beta chain was observed in a study of vaccination and CD4 T cells after COVID-19. Whole-study context: Each control was exposed to a CEFX pool, an HIV-1 Nef pool, or no peptide at all.

Unmatched junction bases numbered 7, after V lost 5 bases and J lost 5 bases. Germline V lookup: CDR1 SEHNR, CDR2 FQNEAQ (reference sequence). The CDR3 extends over 15 amino acids. Treatment defined: roughly 11-day PBMC culture with coronavirus spike peptide pools or control peptides (ViraFEST assay). Those CD4+ T cells from the unexposed donor predate the COVID-19 pandemic (2011-2018). PBMCs were cultured at fewer than 2.5 million per well with approximately 9.9 IU/ml IL-2 and around 10 ug/ml peptide pools. The Oncomine TCR Beta short-read assay sequenced DNA from cultured CD4+ T cells. Genomic DNA from cultured CD4+ T cells was extracted. TCRdb fed the PCR reads into MiXCR, producing one record per CDR3 protein. This repertoire shows fewer than 12,000 distinct CDR3 sequences, about 29% found once; its top ten account for about an eighth. On this clonotype itself: Its specificity is not known.

Sequencing used CD4+ T cells from blood, cultured in vitro. V usage is TRBV7-9 and J usage is TRBJ2-1, with 9 bases fitting TRBD2. This clonotype was sampled from a human donor in good health. The CDR3 DNA sequence: TGTGCCAGCAGCAATAGCGGGGGCCCCCACAATGAGCAGTTCTTC. Its translation is CASSNSGGPHNEQFF.